This T cell receptor (beta chain) was recovered during a study of glioma-infiltrating T cells after dendritic cell vaccination. On the study more broadly: Samples are from glioblastoma patients in Phase I and II dendritic cell vaccine trials.

Whole-study findings and limits: No direct clonality-survival link was found; a diverse polyclonal response may matter.

Turning to this clone: The antigen remains unidentified.

Germline V gene lookup returns CDR1 MRHNA and CDR2 SNTAGT. V lost 3 bases to trimming and J lost 1 base, with 15 bases between them. The CDR3 spans 16 residues. Only in-frame clones appear in the TCRdb table, and some are missing; sequencing was by immunoSEQ multiplex PCR. The sample has 40,000 or so clones; approximately 80% are singletons. The source of this sequence is a human donor with glioblastoma. The starting material was blood, obtained before dendritic cell vaccination. The V gene is TRBV6-4, the J gene TRBJ1-2, with a possible D match to TRBD1 (6 bases). The CDR3, as DNA: TGTGCCAGCAGTGATATAGACAGGACTCATAACTATGGCTACACCTTC. Its protein is CASSDIDRTHNYGYTF.